The 31 T cell receptor beta chains below come from one sample, sequenced in a study of Ad26.COV2.S vaccination and SARS-CoV-2 variants. Here immunoSEQ multiplex PCR was the method, and the copy in TCRdb shows in-frame clones only, minus some. The repertoire holds more than 300,000 clones, over 80% seen once, with 2% to 2.5% in the top ten. The treatment was: roughly 18 received Ad26.COV2.S at low or high dose, single or two shots; about 5 received placebo; per-sample allocation not given. Collection of samples fell on day 63 after the first vaccine or placebo injection. The sample was peripheral blood, taken in a trial of Ad26.COV2.S vaccine versus placebo. These receptors came from a person aged 18-60 years who received the Ad26.COV2.S COVID-19 vaccine or a placebo.

This chain joins TRBV6-5 and TRBJ2-7; D possibly corresponds to TRBD2 (7 bases). The V gene lost 6 bases and the J gene lost 0 bases, with 12 bases spanning the gap. The CDR3 is 14 amino acids. CDR1 is MNHEY, CDR2 SVGAGI, per germline. The chain's CDR3 is CASSMGGGSYEQYF. CDR3 nucleotide sequence: TGTGCCAGCAGCATGGGAGGGGGCTCCTACGAGCAGTACTTC.

This rearrangement joins TRBV12-5 to TRBJ1-1, with 8 nucleotides matching TRBD1. The ends lost 5 bases at V and 0 bases at J; junction bases unmatched: 5. Germline-derived CDR1 and CDR2 are LGHNT and FRNRAP. The CDR3 length is 15 residues. The CDR3 region is CASGNDRGMNTEAFF. The CDR3 DNA is TGTGCTAGTGGTAACGACAGGGGAATGAACACTGAAGCTTTCTTT.

This clone appeared a single time. The J gene is TRBJ1-1, the V gene TRBV7-9, with D uncertain. The CDR3 consists of 15 residues. The germline V and J ends were trimmed by 0 bases and 1 base, with 9 bases remaining between them. Germline V gene lookup returns CDR1 SEHNR and CDR2 FQNEAQ (reference sequence). The CDR3 here is CASSLAIQQNTEAFF. The CDR3 DNA sequence: TGTGCCAGCAGCTTAGCGATACAGCAGAACACTGAAGCTTTCTTT. Together with reference TRBV7-9 and TRBJ1-1, the CDR3 gives the full variable domain: DTGVSQNPRHKITKRGQNVTFRCDPISEHNRLYWYRQTLGQGPEFLTYFQNEAQLEKSRLLSDRFSAERPKGSFSTLEIQRTEQGDSAMYLCASSLAIQQNTEAFFGQGTRLTVV.

The CDR3 DNA is TGTGCCAGCAGCAGGGGACCTGGGGCCAACGTCCTGACTTTC. Its protein product is CASSRGPGANVLTF. The chain uses TRBV2 and TRBJ2-6; possible D gene TRBD1, 6 bases. The V gene lost 6 bases and the J gene lost 2 bases, with 8 bases spanning the gap. Germline V gene lookup returns CDR1 SNHLY and CDR2 FYNNEI. This CDR3 has 14 amino acids.

This chain connects TRBV10-3 to TRBJ1-1; TRBD1 is a possible D gene (5 bases). The length of the CDR3 is 13 residues. The germline V gene encodes CDR1 ENHRY and CDR2 SYGVKD. V gave up 5 bases and J gave up 5 bases, with 12 bases separating them. CDR3 protein: CAISNRGETEAFF. Written as DNA, the CDR3 is TGTGCCATCAGTAATCGGGGGGAAACTGAAGCTTTCTTT.

CDR3 sequence reads: CASSWGQGSSYEQYF. The CDR3 DNA is TGTGCCAGCAGCTGGGGACAGGGGAGCTCCTACGAGCAGTACTTC. J is TRBJ2-7 and V is TRBV2; 10 bases line up with TRBD1. After removal of 6 bases from V and 0 bases from J, the junction contained 5 bases not matched to a gene. Per germline, CDR1 SNHLY and CDR2 FYNNEI. CDR3 length equals 15 residues.

DNA for the CDR3: TGTGCCAGCAGTTTATTTAGGGGGGATACGCAGTATTTT. The encoded protein is CASSLFRGDTQYF. The V and J genes are TRBV27 and TRBJ2-3, with a possible D match to TRBD1 (6 bases). V was cut by 1 base and J by 6 bases, with 8 bases left in between. The CDR3 is made up of 13 amino acids. The germline CDR1 and CDR2 sequences are MNHEY and SMNVEV (reference sequence).

This clone was picked up a small number of times. The V and J genes are TRBV4-2 and TRBJ2-1; 14 bases map to TRBD2. The CDR3 runs to 16 residues. Trimming at V came to 1 base and at J to 9 bases, leaving 5 bases not matched to a gene. Germline CDR1 is LGHNA and CDR2 is YNFKEQ. As DNA, the CDR3 is TGTGCCAGCAGCCAAGTGGGACTAGCGGGGGCGGGTGAGCAGTTCTTC. Its protein product is CASSQVGLAGAGEQFF.

The chain carries TRBV5-1 and TRBJ1-2; a possible D gene is TRBD1 (6 bases). CDR1 is SGHRS, CDR2 YFSETQ, per germline. V lost 3 bases to trimming and J lost 2 bases, with 11 bases between them. There are 14 residues in the CDR3. CDR3 bases: TGCGCCAGCAGCTGGTGGGGGCGGAACTATGGCTACACCTTC. It is translated as CASSWWGRNYGYTF.

As to this clone: The same CDR3 arises from other DNA sequences in this sample as well. The chain recombines TRBV7-9 with TRBJ1-1; D is unclear. Trimming cost V 0 bases and J 5 bases, with 7 bases left between them. The germline V gene has CDR1 SEHNR and CDR2 FQNEAQ (reference sequence). This CDR3 has 13 residues. CDR3 protein: CASSLAEGTEAFF. The CDR3 DNA sequence: TGTGCCAGCAGCTTAGCGGAGGGAACTGAAGCTTTCTTT.

This chain connects TRBV30 to TRBJ2-1; possible D gene TRBD2, 7 bases. With 8 bases removed from V and 6 bases from J, the gap between germline ends came to 14 bases. Germline assignment: CDR1 GTSNPN and CDR2 SVGIG (reference sequence). The length of the CDR3 is 12 residues. CDR3 in amino acids: CAQWGGANEQFF. CDR3 nucleotides: TGTGCCCAATGGGGGGGGGCCAATGAGCAGTTCTTC. The full variable domain, completed using reference TRBV30 and TRBJ2-1, is SQTIHQWPATLVQPVGSPLSLECTVEGTSNPNLYWYRQAAGRGLQLLFYSVGIGQISSEVPQNLSASRPQDRQFILSSKKLLLSDSGFYLCAQWGGANEQFFGPGTRLTVL.

V is TRBV7-9 and J is TRBJ2-7; tentatively, D is TRBD2 (5 bases). The length of the CDR3 is 17 residues. Germline CDR1 SEHNR, CDR2 FQNEAQ (reference sequence). Trimming removed 1 base from V and 2 bases from J, with 18 bases in between. The CDR3 sequence is CASSLGRQRSGTYEQYF. The CDR3 nucleotides are TGTGCCAGCAGCTTAGGTCGCCAGAGGTCGGGGACCTACGAGCAGTACTTC.

The chain employs TRBV11-1 and TRBJ1-1; D gene unclear. Trimming took off 5 bases at V and 0 bases at J, with 13 bases between the two ends. In germline, CDR1 is SGHAT, CDR2 FQDESV (reference sequence). The CDR3 has 15 residues. CDR3 protein: CASSVTLTLNTEAFF. DNA for the CDR3: TGTGCCAGCAGCGTGACGCTGACCCTGAACACTGAAGCTTTCTTT.

The chain's CDR3 is CASSQVNGGYTF. The CDR3 nucleotides read TGTGCCAGCAGCCAAGTCAACGGGGGCTACACCTTC. The V and J genes are TRBV14 and TRBJ1-2; D gene unclear. Trimming took off 1 base at V and 8 bases at J, with 8 bases between the two ends. There are 12 residues in the CDR3. The germline V gene encodes CDR1 SGHDN and CDR2 FVKESK.

This chain uses TRBV19 with TRBJ1-1, with a possible D match to TRBD1 (6 bases). The ends were cut back, 7 bases at V and 4 bases at J, with 19 bases in the middle. The CDR3 runs to 15 residues. The V gene's germline CDR1 is LNHDA and CDR2 SQIVND (reference sequence). DNA for the CDR3: TGTGCCAGTATTATTAGGGGGGGTGTCTCCACTGAAGCTTTCTTT. Its protein product is CASIIRGGVSTEAFF.

The chain is built from TRBV7-6 and TRBJ2-3; TRBD1 matches at 7 bases. V was pared by 5 bases and J by 1 base, with 9 bases of the junction left unmatched. The CDR3 covers 16 residues. CDR1 is SGHVS, CDR2 FNYEAQ, per germline. The CDR3 DNA follows: TGTGCCAGCAGCCACTCAGGGGGAATAGGCACAGATACGCAGTATTTT. This codes for CASSHSGGIGTDTQYF.

This chain uses TRBV18 with TRBJ1-1, with a weak D call TRBD1 (5 bases). Per the germline V gene, CDR1 is KGHSH and CDR2 is LQKENI. Trimming removed 1 base at V and 3 bases at J, with 12 bases between. This CDR3 spans 15 amino acids. CDR3 amino acids: CASSPRKGTDTEAFF. The CDR3 region has the DNA TGTGCCAGCTCACCACGCAAAGGGACGGACACTGAAGCTTTCTTT.

The rearrangement joins TRBV7-3 to TRBJ2-7; D may be TRBD1 (5 bases). The CDR3 totals 14 residues. The V end lost 5 bases, the J end lost 6 bases, and 17 bases lay between the germline ends. Germline CDR1 is SGHTA and CDR2 is FQGTGA. The CDR3 protein is CASSIRQGAGEQYF. The CDR3, as DNA: TGTGCCAGCAGCATCCGGCAAGGGGCCGGCGAGCAGTACTTC.

This clone was detected once. The chain has TRBV4-1 and TRBJ2-7; possibly TRBD1 for D (5 bases). The germline gives CDR1 MGHRA, CDR2 YSYEKL. The CDR3 loop spans 13 amino acids. V lost 3 bases and J lost 4, with 10 bases in between. In DNA, the CDR3 is TGCGCCAGCAGCCACAAAAGGGGATACGAGCAGTACTTC. It yields the protein CASSHKRGYEQYF.

The chain employs TRBV6-1 and TRBJ1-4; D is unresolved. CDR1 and CDR2 from the germline V gene are MNHNS and SASEGT. V shed 1 base and J shed 7 bases, with 7 bases lying between them. The CDR3 runs 13 residues. As DNA, the CDR3 is TGTGCCAGCAGTGAAGTCGGAGCTGAAAAACTGTTTTTT. Amino acid sequence: CASSEVGAEKLFF.

The chain is built from TRBV11-3 and TRBJ1-1; D not certain. In germline, CDR1 is SGHNT, CDR2 YENEEA. The CDR3 is 11 amino acids. V lost 1 base, J lost 10 bases, and 7 bases lay in between. The CDR3 nucleotides read TGTGCCAGCAGCTTAGGAGGTAGAGCTTTCTTT. Amino acid sequence: CASSLGGRAFF.

J is TRBJ2-2 and V is TRBV5-5, with no clear D. The germline V gene has CDR1 SGHKS and CDR2 YYEKEE (reference sequence). V was shortened by 1 base and J by 2 bases, with 9 bases between the two germline ends. This CDR3 contains 15 residues. The CDR3 reads CASSLWSVNTGELFF. DNA for the CDR3: TGTGCCAGCAGCTTGTGGAGCGTTAACACCGGGGAGCTGTTTTTT.

The chain joins TRBV3-1 (or the pseudogene TRBV3-2) to TRBJ1-5; D is ambiguous. Trimming shortened V by 2 bases and J by 4 bases, and 12 bases separated the two germline ends. Germline V gives CDR1 LGHDT, CDR2 YNNKEL (reference sequence). The CDR3 totals 15 residues. CDR3 sequence reads: CASSQQPVGNQPQHF. Written as DNA, the CDR3 is TGTGCCAGCAGCCAACAACCCGTGGGGAATCAGCCCCAGCATTTT.

The rearrangement uses TRBV3-1 (or the pseudogene TRBV3-2) and TRBJ2-2; 8 nucleotides line up with TRBD1. V was clipped by 8 bases and J by 6 bases; unmatched bases: 11. The CDR3 runs 15 residues. CDR1 and CDR2 (germline): LGHDT, YNNKEL (reference sequence). The CDR3 nucleotides read TGTGCCAGCGGTCCGCGGGACAGGTCTCCCGGGGAGCTGTTTTTT. It is translated as CASGPRDRSPGELFF.

This clone was observed a few times. The CDR3 DNA reads as TGTGCCAGCAGCTTGGGGACAGGGAGAGAGACCCAGTACTTC. Its protein product is CASSLGTGRETQYF. V is TRBV5-5 and J is TRBJ2-5, with 8 nucleotides matching TRBD1. Germline trimming cut 0 bases from V and 4 bases from J; bases unmatched to any gene: 2. The length of the CDR3 is 14 residues. Per the germline V gene, CDR1 is SGHKS and CDR2 is YYEKEE (reference sequence).

This clone was observed a handful of times. V usage is TRBV6-1 and J usage is TRBJ2-7, with D possibly being TRBD2 (5 bases). The CDR3 runs 15 residues. V lost 1 base and J lost 1, with 11 bases in between. CDR1 is MNHNS and CDR2 is SASEGT in the germline V gene. CDR3 sequence reads: CASSEEEGTSYEQYF. The CDR3 bases are TGTGCCAGCAGTGAAGAAGAGGGTACATCCTACGAGCAGTACTTC.

The chain combines TRBV5-1 with TRBJ2-7; perhaps D is TRBD1 or TRBD2 (5 bases each). This CDR3 is built from 14 residues. Germline V gives CDR1 SGHRS, CDR2 YFSETQ. V lost 4 bases, J lost 4 bases, and 15 bases lay in between. This CDR3 reads CASSEPGRSYEQYF. In DNA form, the CDR3 reads TGCGCCAGCAGCGAACCGGGACGGTCTTACGAGCAGTACTTC.

As DNA, the CDR3 is TGTGCCAGCAGTCGGCCGGGAATAGGTCAGCCCCAGCATTTT. Protein sequence: CASSRPGIGQPQHF. J is TRBJ1-5 and V is TRBV6-5, with no clear D. Deletions cut 5 bases from V and 6 bases from J, with 14 bases between. Germline V lookup: CDR1 MNHEY, CDR2 SVGAGI. The CDR3 covers 14 residues.

This clone appeared once. V gene TRBV19 combines with J gene TRBJ2-7, with a tentative D call TRBD2 (6 bases). Germline CDR1 LNHDA, CDR2 SQIVND (reference sequence). This CDR3 is built from 12 residues. Trimming took off 5 bases at V and 4 bases at J, with 9 bases between the two ends. The CDR3 DNA sequence: TGTGCCAGTAGTGGGGGGAGATACGAGCAGTACTTC. This translates into CASSGGRYEQYF.

This chain joins TRBV11-2 and TRBJ1-1; 10 nucleotides align to TRBD1. V was clipped by 5 bases and J by 3 bases; unmatched bases: 6. CDR3 length: 15 residues. In germline, CDR1 is SGHAT, CDR2 FQNNGV. CDR3 nucleotide sequence: TGTGCCAGCAGCATACGGACAGGGGGGGACACTGAAGCTTTCTTT. Amino acids: CASSIRTGGDTEAFF. The whole variable domain, remainder taken from reference TRBV11-2 and TRBJ1-1, is EAGVAQSPRYKIIEKRQSVAFWCNPISGHATLYWYQQILGQGPKLLIQFQNNGVVDDSQLPKDRFSAERLKGVDSTLKIQPAKLEDSAVYLCASSIRTGGDTEAFFGQGTRLTVV.

Worth noting for this clone: The limits of the CDR3 on the DNA are not certain, so only TCRdb's listed CDR3 is given. The chain uses TRBV19 and TRBJ1-1. The CDR3 spans 13 residues, counting both ends. Germline-derived CDR1 and CDR2 are LNHDA and SQIVND (reference sequence). CDR3 protein: CASTSGVNTEAFF.